This T cell receptor beta chain was documented in a study of blood T cell repertoires in COVID-19 (TCRdb year 2020). Background on the whole study: Collaborator samples came from the United States, Italy and Spain and covered acute and convalescent phases of COVID-19. The prospective study material was composed of cDNA or gDNA derived from T cells, B-cell-depleted T cells, or PBMCs. Subjects who had been exposed to COVID-19, were actively infected with it, or had recovered from it provided the deeply sampled blood TCRbeta repertoires that made up the dataset. The repertoires were released in a freely available public database meant as a resource for research on the immune response to SARS-CoV-2. The samples were drawn from two sources: the first 160 participants of the ongoing ImmuneRACE study, and 1,254 subjects contributed by 6 global collaborators. The sample metadata nearly always contained a de-identified subject ID, COVID-19 status, age in years and sex. HLA class I and class II types, where available, came from metadata supplied by the sample provider rather than from assay-based typing. General conclusions and limits of the study: Clinical and demographic metadata were provided uncurated, with the amount varying by source and participant.

TCRbeta CDR3 regions were amplified from genomic DNA using the immunoSEQ Assay, a bias-controlled multiplex PCR. For the original study's pipeline: The number of nucleated cells in each sample was estimated from the amplification of reference gene primers within the assay. Sequence reads were collapsed and filtered to measure the absolute abundance of every unique TCRbeta CDR3 rearrangement. For each sample, productive Simpson clonality was calculated as the square root of Simpson's diversity index across productive rearrangements. TCRdb took this table from immuneACCESS and kept in-frame rearrangements with V and J called. Such tables lack part of the clones; where checked against another copy, unresolved V genes explain under half of the gap, and the rest is unexplained. Clone size and V and J calls were adopted from that table, with D and trimming inferred from the DNA. This sample holds roughly 180,000 clones; roughly four fifths were observed only once. The ten largest clonotypes hold 4.5% to 5.5% of the sample.

As for this clone: Its antigen remains undetermined. No base qualities exist here, and no much larger clone lies one base off it.

Whole blood was collected in K2EDTA tubes by collaborating institutions according to the institutions' own protocols. For TCRbeta analysis, collaborator samples were shipped as frozen whole blood, as isolated PBMCs, or as DNA extracted from either sample type. The germline V gene provides CDR1 SGHRS and CDR2 YFSETQ. The cysteine opens and the phenylalanine closes a CDR3 of 16 amino acids. The sequence is cut down to CDR3 DNA, 48 bases in frame from base 1. Trimming takes 4 bases off V and 14 bases off J; junction bases not matched to a gene: 17. This clonotype was obtained from a woman in her 30s with acute or convalescent COVID-19. The specimen was peripheral blood. The rearrangement joined TRBV5-1 to TRBJ2-1, with TRBD2 identical over 11 junction bases. The nucleotide sequence reads as follows: TGCGCCAGCAGCCCACGTCCCGGGACTAGCGGAAGTGATGAGTTCTTC. Translation gives CASSPRPGTSGSDEFF.